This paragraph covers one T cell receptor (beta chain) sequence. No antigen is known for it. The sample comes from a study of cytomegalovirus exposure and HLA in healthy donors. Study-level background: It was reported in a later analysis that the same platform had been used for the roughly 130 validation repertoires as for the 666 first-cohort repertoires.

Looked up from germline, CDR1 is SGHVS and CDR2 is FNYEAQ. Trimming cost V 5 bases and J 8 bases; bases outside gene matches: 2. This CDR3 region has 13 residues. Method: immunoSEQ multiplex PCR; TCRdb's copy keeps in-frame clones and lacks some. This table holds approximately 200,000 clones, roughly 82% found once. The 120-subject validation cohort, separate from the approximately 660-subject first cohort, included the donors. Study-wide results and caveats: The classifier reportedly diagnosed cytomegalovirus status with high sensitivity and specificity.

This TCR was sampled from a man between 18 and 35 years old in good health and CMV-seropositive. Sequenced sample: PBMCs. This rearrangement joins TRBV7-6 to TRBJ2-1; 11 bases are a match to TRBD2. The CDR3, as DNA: TGTGCCAGCAGCCCGGGACTAGCGGATGAGCAGTTCTTC. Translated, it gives CASSPGLADEQFF.